This T cell receptor (beta chain) appears in the sequencing data of a study of T cell changes during pregnancy in multiple sclerosis (dated by TCRdb to the late 2010s). Turning to the overall study: In women with multiple sclerosis, the researchers looked at how the T cell repertoire shifted as pregnancy progressed.

With regard to this clone: The specificity of this receptor is unknown. One base away there is no much larger clone; base qualities are not given.

V is pared back by 2 bases and J by 7 bases, with 17 bases lying between the germline termini. The germline V gene encodes CDR1 GTSNPN and CDR2 SVGIG (reference sequence). From cysteine to phenylalanine, the CDR3 is 14 amino acids long. The kept DNA is CDR3 alone, 42 bases in frame from the first base. Library preparation employed the immunoSEQ multiplex PCR assay. TCRdb provides this immuneACCESS table in a form limited to in-frame rearrangements. Some clones are lacking; in checked studies, under half of them reflect an unresolved V gene, and why the rest are absent is not known. Counted in this sample were about 83,000 clones; nearly 95% of them appeared once. The top ten clonotypes cover roughly 1.1% of the sample.

Source: peripheral blood, taken in the second trimester of pregnancy. The sequence was collected from a female donor with multiple sclerosis, enrolled in a pregnancy study. The V gene is TRBV30 and the J gene is TRBJ1-2, and perhaps TRBD1 as D gene, on 5 matching bases. This receptor carries the CDR3 CAWSPPGLSLGYTF. The nucleotide sequence is given as TGTGCCTGGAGTCCCCCGGGACTTTCACTTGGCTACACCTTC.